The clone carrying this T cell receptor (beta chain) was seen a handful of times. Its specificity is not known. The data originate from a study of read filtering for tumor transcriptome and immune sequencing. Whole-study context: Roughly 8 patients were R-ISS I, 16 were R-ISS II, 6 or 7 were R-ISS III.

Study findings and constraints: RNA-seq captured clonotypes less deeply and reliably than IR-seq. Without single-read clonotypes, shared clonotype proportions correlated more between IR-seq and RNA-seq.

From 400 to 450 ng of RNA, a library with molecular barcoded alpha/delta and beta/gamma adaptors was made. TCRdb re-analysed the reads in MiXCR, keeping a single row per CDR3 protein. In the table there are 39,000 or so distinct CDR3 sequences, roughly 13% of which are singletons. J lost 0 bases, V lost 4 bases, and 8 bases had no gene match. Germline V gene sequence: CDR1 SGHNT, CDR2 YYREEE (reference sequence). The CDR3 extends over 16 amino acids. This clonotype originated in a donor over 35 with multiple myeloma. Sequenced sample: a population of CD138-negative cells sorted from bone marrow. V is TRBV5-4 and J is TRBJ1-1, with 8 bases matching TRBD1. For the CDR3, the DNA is TGTGCCAGCAGCCCAACAGGGGGTAAGCTGAACACTGAAGCTTTCTTT. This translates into CASSPTGGKLNTEAFF.